This passage covers 17 T cell receptor beta chains from one sample sequenced in a study of PD-1 blockade in classical Hodgkin lymphoma. The assay was immunoSEQ multiplex PCR, and TCRdb's table has in-frame clones only and misses some. Here the sample spans tens of thousands of clones, 90% to 95% being singletons. Time point noted: cycle 4 day 1 (C4D1), after less than seven weeks of nivolumab. Every patient experienced relapse after autologous stem cell transplantation, and brentuximab vedotin exposure varied. Sequencing used peripheral blood mononuclear cells (PBMCs), obtained before the fourth cycle of nivolumab. Source of these receptors: a human donor with classical Hodgkin lymphoma.

The chain recombines TRBV2 with TRBJ2-7, with 8 nucleotides matching TRBD1. Germline loops: CDR1 SNHLY, CDR2 FYNNEI. The CDR3 has 12 residues. With 6 bases clipped from V and 5 bases from J, the junction kept 3 bases outside the gene matches. The CDR3: CASRRTGNEQYF. CDR3 nucleotides: TGTGCCAGCAGACGGACAGGGAACGAGCAGTACTTC.

The chain employs TRBV25-1 and TRBJ2-1; 8 bases align to TRBD2. The ends lost 3 bases at V and 0 bases at J; junction bases unmatched: 4. Looked up from germline, CDR1 is MGHDK and CDR2 is SYGVNS. The CDR3 has 16 residues. CDR3 protein: CASSDESGSSYNEQFF. The CDR3 DNA sequence: TGTGCCAGCAGTGACGAGAGCGGGAGCTCCTACAATGAGCAGTTCTTC.

This clone was picked up a small number of times. The chain recombines TRBV7-8 with TRBJ2-5; 8 bases agree with TRBD1. Trimming removed 5 bases from V and 7 bases from J; junction bases left unmatched: 12. This CDR3 has 15 residues. Germline V gene lookup returns CDR1 SGHVS and CDR2 FQNEAQ. The CDR3 coding sequence is TGTGCCAGCAGCCTAGATCGGACAGGGTACGGGACCCAGTACTTC. Encoded protein: CASSLDRTGYGTQYF.

This clone was counted a single time. The gene calls are TRBV28 and TRBJ1-2; the D gene is possibly TRBD1 (5 bases). Germline V gene sequence: CDR1 MDHEN, CDR2 SYDVKM. The CDR3 extends over 17 amino acids. The CDR3 coding sequence is TGTGCGAGCTCCGGTCTTTTTACCACGACAGCGGACTATGGCTACACCTTC. Its translation: CASSGLFTTTADYGYTF.

This clone was detected once. The rearrangement uses TRBV7-3 and TRBJ2-1; 7 nucleotides align to TRBD2. Per the germline V gene, CDR1 is SGHTA and CDR2 is FQGTGA. This CDR3 is built from 14 residues. Losses at the gene ends were 3 bases for V and 7 bases for J; bases not matched to a gene: 6. The chain's CDR3 is CASSFGQRGNEQFF. For the CDR3, the DNA is TGTGCCAGCAGCTTTGGCCAGCGGGGTAATGAGCAGTTCTTC.

V usage is TRBV11-2 and J usage is TRBJ2-3, with D possibly matching TRBD2 (6 bases). V was cut by 3 bases and J by 6 bases, with 13 bases left in between. Germline V gene data show CDR1 as SGHAT and CDR2 as FQNNGV. The CDR3 runs 14 residues. The CDR3 DNA sequence: TGTGCCAGCAGCTTGATTAACGGGGGTGATACGCAGTATTTT. Translation: CASSLINGGDTQYF.

This sequence joins TRBV5-1 and TRBJ2-2, with a tentative D call TRBD1 (6 bases). This CDR3 is 15 amino acids long. Germline CDR1 reads SGHRS; CDR2 reads YFSETQ. V lost 4 bases, J lost 2 bases, and 12 bases lay in between. CDR3 loop: CASSQGTVNTGELFF. The CDR3 nucleotides read TGCGCCAGCAGCCAGGGGACCGTTAACACCGGGGAGCTGTTTTTT.

CDR3 in DNA: TGCGCCAGCAGCAAATGGGTGACTAGCGGAAGACAAGAGACCCAGTACTTC. Translation: CASSKWVTSGRQETQYF. The J gene is TRBJ2-5, the V gene TRBV5-1; 9 nucleotides line up with TRBD2. CDR1 and CDR2 from the germline V gene are SGHRS and YFSETQ. The ends lost 4 bases at V and 2 bases at J; junction bases unmatched: 12. The CDR3 runs 17 residues.

V usage is TRBV27 and J usage is TRBJ2-7; D is unresolved. The germline V gene has CDR1 MNHEY and CDR2 SMNVEV (reference sequence). This CDR3 contains 15 residues. Trimming took off 4 bases at V and 2 bases at J, with 15 bases between the two ends. The CDR3 DNA is TGTGCCAGCAGTTATGGCCCTCTGGTACCCTACGAGCAGTACTTC. This translates into CASSYGPLVPYEQYF.

The J gene is TRBJ2-3, the V gene TRBV7-3; TRBD2 matches at 7 bases. CDR3 length: 18 residues. The V and J ends lost 3 bases and 1 base, in that order; junction bases with no gene match: 13. CDR1 and CDR2 from the germline V gene are SGHTA and FQGTGA. In DNA, the CDR3 is TGTGCCAGCAGCTTTCGCGGCCGGGGGGTTTTGGGCACAGATACGCAGTATTTT. Its protein is CASSFRGRGVLGTDTQYF. The complete variable domain, with remaining parts taken from reference TRBV7-3 and TRBJ2-3, reads GAGVSQTPSNKVTEKGKYVELRCDPISGHTALYWYRQSLGQGPEFLIYFQGTGAADDSGLPNDRFFAVRPEGSVSTLKIQRTERGDSAVYLCASSFRGRGVLGTDTQYFGPGTRLTVL.

This chain links TRBV5-1 with TRBJ2-1; 7 positions agree with TRBD1. CDR1 SGHRS and CDR2 YFSETQ come from the germline V gene. CDR3 length: 13 amino acids. The V gene end was trimmed by 2 bases and the J gene end by 6 bases; junction bases not matched to a gene: 2. The CDR3 loop reads CASSLWTGNEQFF. The CDR3 coding sequence is TGCGCCAGCAGCTTATGGACAGGCAATGAGCAGTTCTTC.

The chain couples TRBV6-6 to TRBJ1-1; 7 nucleotides align to TRBD1. Germline CDR1 MNHNY, CDR2 SVGAGI (reference sequence). The V segment lost 2 bases and the J segment 4 bases; nucleotides outside the gene matches: 4. The CDR3 consists of 14 residues. CDR3 bases: TGTGCCAGCAGTTACACAGGGGAGCGCACTGAAGCTTTCTTT. Translation: CASSYTGERTEAFF.

J is TRBJ2-3 and V is TRBV19; 8 positions match TRBD2. V dropped 3 bases and J dropped 2; count of bases not matched to a gene: 1. This CDR3 comprises 14 residues. Germline lookup yields CDR1 LNHDA and CDR2 SQIVND (reference sequence). CDR3 coding DNA: TGTGCCAGTAGTATTAGCGGGACCACAGATACGCAGTATTTT. Protein product: CASSISGTTDTQYF.

This chain links TRBV7-6 with TRBJ2-5; no definite D call. CDR1 and CDR2 from the germline V gene are SGHVS and FNYEAQ. The CDR3 has 13 amino acids. Trimming took 1 base from V and 5 from J, leaving 8 bases between them. CDR3 nucleotides: TGTGCCAGCAGCTTAGTAGTCCACGAGACCCAGTACTTC. Amino acid sequence: CASSLVVHETQYF.

The chain recombines TRBV4-1 with TRBJ2-7, with D tentatively TRBD1 or TRBD2 (7 bases each). This CDR3 has 17 amino acids. The V end lost 0 bases, the J end lost 4 bases, and 19 bases lay between the germline ends. The germline V gene has CDR1 MGHRA and CDR2 YSYEKL. CDR3: CASSQEPGQGGEYEQYF. Here the CDR3 DNA reads TGCGCCAGCAGCCAAGAACCCGGTCAGGGGGGGGAGTACGAGCAGTACTTC.

This chain joins TRBV10-2 and TRBJ2-7; possible D gene TRBD2, 5 bases. The CDR3 length is 13 residues. The V end lost 6 bases, the J end lost 0 bases, and 9 bases lay between the germline ends. The germline V gene encodes CDR1 WSHSY and CDR2 SAAADI. CDR3 region: CASRPGDSYEQYF. CDR3 nucleotides: TGCGCCAGCAGGCCCGGGGACTCCTACGAGCAGTACTTC.

The chain has TRBV28 and TRBJ1-4, with D uncertain. Germline-derived CDR1 and CDR2 are MDHEN and SYDVKM. Trimming left V 2 bases short and J 0 bases short, with 7 bases between. The CDR3 has 15 amino acids. The DNA for the CDR3 is TGTGCCAGCAGTTTACCCCGAGCAACTAATGAAAAACTGTTTTTT. The encoded protein is CASSLPRATNEKLFF.